This passage covers 17 T cell receptor beta chains from one sample sequenced in a study of T cell responses to AZD1222 COVID-19 vaccine. Measured with immunoSEQ multiplex PCR; TCRdb has only the in-frame clones, and not every one. The sample has about 120,000 clones; just over 90% are singletons. Sequencing was performed on peripheral blood, taken 28 days after the second AZD1222 dose. The receptors here all came from an adult who received the AZD1222 COVID-19 vaccine.

V and J are TRBV5-1 and TRBJ1-3; possibly TRBD1 for D (5 bases). The CDR3 runs 15 residues. From germline, CDR1 is SGHRS and CDR2 YFSETQ. Trimming left V 0 bases short and J 2 bases short, with 9 bases between. Here the CDR3 reads CASSLEGTAGNTIYF. CDR3 in DNA: TGCGCCAGCAGCTTGGAAGGGACCGCTGGAAACACCATATATTTT.

The rearrangement links TRBV5-6 to TRBJ2-3; TRBD1 matches at 9 bases. The V and J ends lost 3 bases and 2 bases, in that order; junction bases with no gene match: 4. This CDR3 is 15 amino acids long. From germline, CDR1 is SGHDT and CDR2 YYEEEE. In nucleotides, the CDR3 is TGTGCCAGCAGCTCCCGGGACAGGGACACAGATACGCAGTATTTT. This codes for CASSSRDRDTDTQYF. The complete variable domain, with remaining parts taken from reference TRBV5-6 and TRBJ2-3, reads DAGVTQSPTHLIKTRGQQVTLRCSPKSGHDTVSWYQQALGQGPQFIFQYYEEEERQRGNFPDRFSGHQFPNYSSELNVNALLLGDSALYLCASSSRDRDTDTQYFGPGTRLTVL.

J is TRBJ1-3 and V is TRBV4-3, with 8 bases that match TRBD1. This CDR3 has 14 residues. From germline, CDR1 is LGHNA and CDR2 YSLEER. V gave up 4 bases and J gave up 9 bases; unmatched junction bases: 8. The CDR3 loop is CASSPLDREGTIYF. CDR3 nucleotides: TGCGCCAGCAGCCCGCTGGACAGGGAAGGCACCATATATTTT.

The V gene is TRBV9, the J gene TRBJ1-1; D gene ambiguous. The CDR3 length is 15 residues. Between the trimmed V and J ends, which lost 0 bases and 2 bases, there was a span of 11 bases. CDR1 is SGDLS, CDR2 YYNGEE, per germline. CDR3 nucleotide sequence: TGTGCCAGCAGCGTAGGAGGCACCACCAACACTGAAGCTTTCTTT. It is translated as CASSVGGTTNTEAFF.

This rearrangement joins TRBV30 to TRBJ2-7; the match to TRBD2 covers 7 bases. CDR3 length equals 13 residues. After removal of 5 bases from V and 5 bases from J, the junction contained 9 bases not matched to a gene. Germline V gives CDR1 GTSNPN, CDR2 SVGIG (reference sequence). The CDR3 DNA is TGTGCCTGGGCCCCGGGACTAACAGACGAGCAGTACTTC. This encodes CAWAPGLTDEQYF.

The gene calls are TRBV6-1 and TRBJ1-2; 8 bases align to TRBD1. J was trimmed by 4 bases and V by 3 bases; bases with no gene match: 1. The germline CDR1 and CDR2 sequences are MNHNS and SASEGT. The CDR3 is 13 amino acids. The CDR3 DNA reads TGTGCCAGCAGTGAGGACAGGGTCTATGGCTACACCTTC. Translation gives CASSEDRVYGYTF.

The chain recombines TRBV7-2 with TRBJ2-3; 8 bases align to TRBD2. Germline loops: CDR1 SGHTA, CDR2 FQGNSA. The CDR3 covers 17 residues. J lost 8 bases, V lost 0 bases, and 13 bases had no gene match. The DNA of the CDR3 is TGTGCCAGCAGCTTAGCGCAGGGCGGGGGGTGGTTTCTTACGCAGTATTTT. It yields the protein CASSLAQGGGWFLTQYF.

This chain links TRBV24-1 with TRBJ1-5, with D unresolved. Trimming shortened V by 0 bases and J by 1 base, and 3 bases separated the two germline ends. The germline CDR1 and CDR2 sequences are KGHDR and SFDVKD. The CDR3 is 14 residues long. DNA of the CDR3: TGTGCCACCAGTGATTTGTCGAGCAATCAGCCCCAGCATTTT. Amino acid sequence: CATSDLSSNQPQHF.

This rearrangement joins TRBV19 to TRBJ2-7; possibly TRBD2 for D (6 bases). The V end was cut by 5 bases, the J end by 5 bases, with 16 bases between. Germline-derived CDR1 and CDR2 are LNHDA and SQIVND (reference sequence). This CDR3 comprises 14 residues. CDR3 sequence: CASSGGVSLDEQYF. The CDR3, as DNA: TGTGCCAGTAGTGGAGGGGTGTCCTTGGACGAGCAGTACTTC.

The gene calls are TRBV2 and TRBJ2-7, with a tentative D call TRBD1 (5 bases). The CDR3 consists of 16 residues. Germline V CDR1 and CDR2: SNHLY, FYNNEI. V was trimmed by 6 bases and J by 0 bases, leaving 18 bases between them. The CDR3 DNA reads TGTGCCAGCAGGGTTAACGGACATCGAAGCTCCTACGAGCAGTACTTC. It is translated as CASRVNGHRSSYEQYF.

A word on this clone: This sample also contains other DNA sequences that code for the same CDR3. This chain's CDR3 is CASSSSSYEQYF. The CDR3 DNA sequence: TGCGCCAGCAGCTCGAGCTCCTACGAGCAGTACTTC. V usage is TRBV5-1 and J usage is TRBJ2-7, with D unresolved. V shed 3 bases and J shed 0 bases, with 4 bases lying between them. Per germline, CDR1 SGHRS and CDR2 YFSETQ. This CDR3 region has 12 residues.

This chain links TRBV7-9 with TRBJ1-5; D uncertain. Germline CDR1 and CDR2: SEHNR and FQNEAQ (reference sequence). Trimming took off 0 bases at V and 2 bases at J, with 17 bases between the two ends. This CDR3 spans 18 amino acids. In nucleotides, the CDR3 is TGTGCCAGCAGCTTAGCAGACTTGAAAGGGAAGGGCAATCAGCCCCAGCATTTT. Protein: CASSLADLKGKGNQPQHF.

The V and J genes are TRBV25-1 and TRBJ2-7; D gene unclear. This CDR3 has 12 residues. Looked up from germline, CDR1 is MGHDK and CDR2 is SYGVNS. Trimming cost V 7 bases and J 2 bases, with 9 bases left between them. The CDR3: CASNGPTYEQYF. CDR3 nucleotides: TGTGCCAGCAACGGGCCAACCTACGAGCAGTACTTC.

The genes are TRBV6-5 and TRBJ1-5; TRBD1 aligns across 8 bases. Germline CDR1 and CDR2: MNHEY and SVGAGI. The V gene end was trimmed by 8 bases and the J gene end by 3 bases; junction bases not matched to a gene: 3. The CDR3 runs 13 residues. The CDR3: CASLDRVNQPQHF. As DNA, the CDR3 is TGTGCCAGCCTGGACAGGGTCAATCAGCCCCAGCATTTT.

This clone was seen more than once but under ten times. The gene calls are TRBV4-3 and TRBJ1-2; 7 positions agree with TRBD1. The CDR3 has 12 residues. The germline CDR1 and CDR2 sequences are LGHNA and YSLEER. DNA of the CDR3: TGCGCTGCAGGGGGGGCTAACTATGGCTACACCTTC. It specifies CAAGGANYGYTF.

The chain employs TRBV7-9 and TRBJ1-2; TRBD1 is a possible D gene (6 bases). V was cut by 8 bases and J by 2 bases, with 18 bases left in between. Per germline, CDR1 SEHNR and CDR2 FQNEAQ (reference sequence). The CDR3 has 15 residues. The CDR3 DNA follows: TGTGCCAGCGTTCCCGGGATTGACAGGAACTATGGCTACACCTTC. Residues: CASVPGIDRNYGYTF.

The chain has TRBV3-1 (or the pseudogene TRBV3-2) and TRBJ2-2; 9 bases align to TRBD2. The ends lost 2 bases at V and 4 bases at J; junction bases unmatched: 5. CDR1 and CDR2 from the germline V gene are LGHDT and YNNKEL (reference sequence). The CDR3 contains 16 residues. In nucleotides, the CDR3 is TGTGCCAGCAGCCAACCCAGGGGACTAGCCACCGGGGAGCTGTTTTTT. This codes for CASSQPRGLATGELFF.